This TCR beta chain was documented in a study of post-analysis software for immune sequencing data (dated by TCRdb to 2014 to 2015). Regarding the complete study: Recorded disease courses included relapsing-remitting, secondary progressive and progressive-relapsing multiple sclerosis, with some patients lacking subtype annotation. A subset of samples was prepared in parallel using single-end sample barcoding, then pooled and co-amplified after Illumina adapter ligation. The patient repertoires were compared against 11 previously published healthy control repertoires obtained from donors aged about 6 to 28 years. General study outcomes and caveats: Significantly higher frequencies in patients than in controls were found for five TRBV segments, including TRBV5-6, TRBV5-1 and TRBV20-1. The multiple sclerosis patient group was slightly younger than the control group. Compared with controls, multiple sclerosis patients had significantly lower normalized Chao1 diversity, a finding suggesting substantial peripheral T-cell clonal expansion. Direct clustering with F measure revealed strong co-clustering of samples prepared in the same batch, which led to a batch-effect correction.

This clonotype was seen a few times. Its binding antigen is unknown. Per-nucleotide qualities are absent, and no much larger clonotype sits a single base away. To demonstrate the VDJtools post-analysis software, TCR beta repertoires were profiled from the peripheral blood of 13 young patients with multiple sclerosis. The multiple sclerosis patients were children and adolescents ranging in age from roughly 6 to 16 years. V is reduced by 5 bases and J by 0 bases, leaving a spacing of 8 bases between them. From the cysteine up to the phenylalanine, the CDR3 has a length of 13 residues. The kept DNA is CDR3 alone, 39 bases in frame from the first base. The germline V gene specifies SGHTA as CDR1 and FQGTGA as CDR2. The library was generated by PCR. Sequencing was performed on an Illumina HiSeq 2500. To reduce PCR and sequencing biases, unique molecular identifiers were built into the TCR beta cDNA libraries. Roughly 0.5 million cDNA molecules were obtained per 1 to 10 million input T cells, so each molecule approximated one T cell. The patient libraries were prepared and sequenced using the same protocol as the earlier healthy control dataset. Within a given batch, samples were prepared together, multiplexed and sequenced on the same HiSeq lane. Per the original workflow: Raw barcoded reads were processed with MIGEC, discarding single-read molecular identifier groups before consensus assembly and CDR3 extraction. VDJtools was used for post-analysis of the clonotype tables, with diversity normalized by down-sampling every dataset to the smallest sample size. To correct batch-related cross-sample contamination, repertoire overlap clustering matched CDR3 amino acid sequences but not nucleotide sequences. The public reads were reanalyzed by TCRdb: fastp trimming at Q25, MiXCR alignment, in-frame beta chains only. Each CDR3 protein appears once, grouped with its most common genes and DNA. In this record, the V and J calls reflect TCRdb's handling and not the investigators' own analysis. Within this sample are approximately 350,000 distinct CDR3 sequences, with approximately 33% of them counted one time only. The ten largest make up under 15% of the sample.

The chain links TRBV7-3 with TRBJ2-7; possibly the D gene is TRBD1, per 5 matching bases. The clonotype originates from a girl aged 5-17 years with multiple sclerosis. Material: blood. This receptor carries the CDR3 CASSKDSSYEQYF. The nucleotides are TGTGCCAGCAGCAAAGACAGCTCCTACGAGCAGTACTTC.